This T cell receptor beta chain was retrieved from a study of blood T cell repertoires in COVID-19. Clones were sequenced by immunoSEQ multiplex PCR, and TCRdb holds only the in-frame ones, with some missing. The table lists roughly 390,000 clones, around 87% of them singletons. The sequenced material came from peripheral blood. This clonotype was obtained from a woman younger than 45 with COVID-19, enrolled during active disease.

CDR3: CASSLGLAGVRTGELFF. CDR3 DNA sequence: TGTGCCAGCAGCCTGGGACTAGCGGGAGTACGGACCGGGGAGCTGTTTTTT. This chain uses TRBV7-6 with TRBJ2-2, with TRBD2 identical over 14 bases. Germline V gene data show CDR1 as SGHVS and CDR2 as FNYEAQ. The CDR3 totals 17 residues. With V trimmed by 5 bases and J by 5 bases, 7 bases remained unmatched.